The sequence of this TCR beta chain was determined in a study of T cells in Graves' hyperthyroidism and ophthalmopathy. Whole-study context: Once the initial diagnosis was made, peripheral blood was obtained before any treatment.

Patients were aged 18 to 65, had disease duration under 2 months, and had newly diagnosed hyperthyroidism. Diagnostic decisions used clinical symptoms, serum thyroxine and TRAb, thyroid ultrasound and orbital computed tomography. The table lists this clonotype with a few counts. What it recognizes is unknown. Points from the study as a whole: Most expanded thyroid clonotypes above 0.001 recurred in blood.

The V end was cut by 3 bases, the J end by 2 bases, with 19 bases between. Germline CDR1 is SEHNR and CDR2 is FQNEAQ (reference sequence). CDR3 size: 17 residues. The investigators amplified TCR beta CDR3 regions from RNA transcripts. Carried out on the TCR CDR3, a first-round RT-PCR used the HTBI primer set. TCRdb re-called the multiplex PCR reads with MiXCR, one entry per CDR3 protein. The sample includes hundreds of thousands of distinct CDR3 sequences, about 14% seen only once; the top ten take 10%. The V and J genes are TRBV7-9 and TRBJ2-5, with D possibly being TRBD1 (5 bases). The sequencing input was blood. This receptor was obtained from a woman aged 18-35 years with Graves' hyperthyroidism. CDR3 loop: CASSFVAPTALQETQYF. CDR3 coding DNA: TGTGCCAGCAGCTTTGTCGCCCCGACAGCTCTTCAAGAGACCCAGTACTTC.